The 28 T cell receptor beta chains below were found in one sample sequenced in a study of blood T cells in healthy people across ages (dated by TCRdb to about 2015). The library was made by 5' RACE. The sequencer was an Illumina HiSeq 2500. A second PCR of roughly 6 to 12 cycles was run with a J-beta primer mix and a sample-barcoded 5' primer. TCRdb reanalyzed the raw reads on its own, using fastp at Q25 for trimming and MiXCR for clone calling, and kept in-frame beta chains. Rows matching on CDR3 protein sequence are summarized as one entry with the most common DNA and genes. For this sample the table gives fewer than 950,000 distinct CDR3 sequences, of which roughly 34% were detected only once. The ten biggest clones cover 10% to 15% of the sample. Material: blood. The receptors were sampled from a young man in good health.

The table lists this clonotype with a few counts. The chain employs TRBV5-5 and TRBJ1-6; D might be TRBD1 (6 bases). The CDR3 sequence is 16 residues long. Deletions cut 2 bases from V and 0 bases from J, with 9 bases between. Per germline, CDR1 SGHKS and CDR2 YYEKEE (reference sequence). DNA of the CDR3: TGTGCCAGCAGCTTCGTGGACAGCTCCTATAATTCACCCCTCCACTTT. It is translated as CASSFVDSSYNSPLHF.

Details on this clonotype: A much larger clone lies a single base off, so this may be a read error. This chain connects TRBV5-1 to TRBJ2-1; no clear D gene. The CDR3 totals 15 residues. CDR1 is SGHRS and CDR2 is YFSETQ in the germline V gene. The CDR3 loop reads CASTLQPLSHNEQFF. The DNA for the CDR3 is TGCGCCAGCACCCTCCAACCACTCTCCCACAATGAGCAGTTCTTC.

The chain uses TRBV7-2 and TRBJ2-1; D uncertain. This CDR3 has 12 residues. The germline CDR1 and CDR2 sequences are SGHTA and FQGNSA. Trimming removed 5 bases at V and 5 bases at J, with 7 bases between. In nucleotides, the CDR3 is TGTGCCAGCAGCATATCCCACAATGAGCAGTTCTTC. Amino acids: CASSISHNEQFF.

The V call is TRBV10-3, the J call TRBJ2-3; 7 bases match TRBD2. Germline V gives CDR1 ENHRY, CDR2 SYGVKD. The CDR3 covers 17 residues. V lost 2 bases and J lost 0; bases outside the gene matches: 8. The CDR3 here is CAISEVAGGFSTDTQYF. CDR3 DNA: TGTGCCATCAGTGAGGTTGCCGGGGGGTTTAGCACAGATACGCAGTATTTT.

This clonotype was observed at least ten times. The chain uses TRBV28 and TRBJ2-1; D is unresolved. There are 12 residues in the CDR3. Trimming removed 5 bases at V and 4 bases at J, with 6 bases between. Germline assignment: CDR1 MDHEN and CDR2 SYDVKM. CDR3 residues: CASSTEYNEQFF. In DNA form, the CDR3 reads TGTGCCAGCAGTACAGAGTACAATGAGCAGTTCTTC.

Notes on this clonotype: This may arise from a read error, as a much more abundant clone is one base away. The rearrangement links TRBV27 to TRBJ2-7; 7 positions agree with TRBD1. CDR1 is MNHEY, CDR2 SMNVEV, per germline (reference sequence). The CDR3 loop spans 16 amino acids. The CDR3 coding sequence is TGTGCCAACAGTTCATTATATCGGGACAGCTCCTACGAGCAGTACTTC. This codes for CANSSLYRDSSYEQYF.

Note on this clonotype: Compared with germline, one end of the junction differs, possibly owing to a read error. The CDR3 sequence: CAGSQDFMGTGGNQPQHF. For the CDR3, the DNA is TGCGCCGGCAGCCAAGATTTTATGGGGACAGGAGGCAATCAGCCCCAGCATTTT. The chain carries TRBV4-3 and TRBJ1-5, with 8 bases that match TRBD1. Germline CDR1 reads LGHNA; CDR2 reads YSLEER. This CDR3 has 18 amino acids.

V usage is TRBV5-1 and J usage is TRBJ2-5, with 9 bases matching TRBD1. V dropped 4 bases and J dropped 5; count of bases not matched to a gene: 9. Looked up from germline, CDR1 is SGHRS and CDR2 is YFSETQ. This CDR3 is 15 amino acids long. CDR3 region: CASSLMGQGGETQYF. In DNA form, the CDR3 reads TGCGCCAGCAGCCTGATGGGACAGGGTGGGGAGACCCAGTACTTC.

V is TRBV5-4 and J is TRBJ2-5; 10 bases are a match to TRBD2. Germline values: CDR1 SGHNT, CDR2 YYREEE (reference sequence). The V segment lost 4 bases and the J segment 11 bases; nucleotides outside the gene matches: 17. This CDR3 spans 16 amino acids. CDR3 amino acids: CASSPLAGGLDTEQYF. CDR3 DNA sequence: TGTGCCAGCAGCCCGTTAGCGGGGGGTTTGGATACTGAGCAGTACTTC.

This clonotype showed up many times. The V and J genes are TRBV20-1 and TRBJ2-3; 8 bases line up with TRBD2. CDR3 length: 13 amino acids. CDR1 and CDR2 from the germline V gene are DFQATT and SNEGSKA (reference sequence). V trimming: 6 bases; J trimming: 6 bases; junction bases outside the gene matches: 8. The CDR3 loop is CSASSGGMDTQYF. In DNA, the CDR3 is TGCAGTGCCTCAAGCGGGGGAATGGATACGCAGTATTTT.

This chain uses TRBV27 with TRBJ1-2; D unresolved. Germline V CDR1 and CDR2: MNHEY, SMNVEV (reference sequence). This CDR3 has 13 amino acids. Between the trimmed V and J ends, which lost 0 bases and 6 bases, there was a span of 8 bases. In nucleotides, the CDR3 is TGTGCCAGCAGTTTATCGGGTCAGCATGGCTACACCTTC. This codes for CASSLSGQHGYTF.

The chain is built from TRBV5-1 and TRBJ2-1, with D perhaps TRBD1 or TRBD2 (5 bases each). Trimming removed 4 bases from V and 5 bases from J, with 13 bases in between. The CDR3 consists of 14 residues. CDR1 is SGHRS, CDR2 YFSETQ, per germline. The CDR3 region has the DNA TGCGCCAGCAGCCGCAGGGAGTATAACAATGAGCAGTTCTTC. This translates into CASSRREYNNEQFF.

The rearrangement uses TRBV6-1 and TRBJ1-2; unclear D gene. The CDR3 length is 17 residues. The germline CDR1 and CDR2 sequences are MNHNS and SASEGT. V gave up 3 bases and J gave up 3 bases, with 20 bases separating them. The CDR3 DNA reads TGTGCCAGCAGTGATTCCGGCCGAACGACCTCCTACTATGGCTACACCTTC. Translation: CASSDSGRTTSYYGYTF.

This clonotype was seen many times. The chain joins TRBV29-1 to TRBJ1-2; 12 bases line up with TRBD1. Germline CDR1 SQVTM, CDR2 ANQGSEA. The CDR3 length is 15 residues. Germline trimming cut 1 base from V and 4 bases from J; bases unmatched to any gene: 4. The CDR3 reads CSVEGDRGLGYGYTF. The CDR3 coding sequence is TGCAGCGTTGAAGGGGACAGGGGGCTTGGCTATGGCTACACCTTC.

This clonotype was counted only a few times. CDR3 amino acids: CSALLAGGPDTQYF. In DNA form, the CDR3 reads TGCAGTGCACTTCTTGCGGGGGGCCCAGATACGCAGTATTTT. The chain is built from TRBV20-1 and TRBJ2-3, with 8 positions matching TRBD2. The germline gives CDR1 DFQATT, CDR2 SNEGSKA (reference sequence). This CDR3 comprises 14 residues. The J segment lost 4 bases and the V segment lost 6 bases, leaving 9 bases of the junction unmatched.

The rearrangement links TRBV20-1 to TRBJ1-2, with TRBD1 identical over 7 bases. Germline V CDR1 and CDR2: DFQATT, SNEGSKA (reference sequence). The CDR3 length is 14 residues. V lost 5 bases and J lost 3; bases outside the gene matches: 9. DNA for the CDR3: TGCAGTGCTCCCTCCGAGACAGGGCACTATGGCTACACCTTC. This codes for CSAPSETGHYGYTF.

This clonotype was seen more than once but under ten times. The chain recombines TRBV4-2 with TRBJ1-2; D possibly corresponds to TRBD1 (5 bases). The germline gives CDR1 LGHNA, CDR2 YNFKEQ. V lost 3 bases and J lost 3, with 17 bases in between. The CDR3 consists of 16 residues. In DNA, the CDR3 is TGTGCCAGCAGCCACTCCGGGGGAGAGAAGTACTATGGCTACACCTTC. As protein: CASSHSGGEKYYGYTF.

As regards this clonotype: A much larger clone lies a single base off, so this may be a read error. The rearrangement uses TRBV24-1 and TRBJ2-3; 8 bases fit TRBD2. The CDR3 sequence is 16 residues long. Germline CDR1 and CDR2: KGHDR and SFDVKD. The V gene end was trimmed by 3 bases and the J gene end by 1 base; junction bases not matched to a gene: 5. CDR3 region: CATSDLNSGGTDTQYF. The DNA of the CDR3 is TGTGCCACCAGTGATCTTAATAGCGGGGGCACAGATACGCAGTATTTT.

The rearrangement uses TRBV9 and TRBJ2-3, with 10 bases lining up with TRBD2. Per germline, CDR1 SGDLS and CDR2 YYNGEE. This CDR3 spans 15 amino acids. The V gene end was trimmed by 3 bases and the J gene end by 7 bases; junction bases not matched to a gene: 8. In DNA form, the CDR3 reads TGTGCCAGCAGCGACAGCGGGGGGGCCGCAAATACGCAGTATTTT. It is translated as CASSDSGGAANTQYF.

The CDR3 loop is CASSLVGGDRGNTEAFF. CDR3 coding DNA: TGTGCCAGCAGCTTGGTGGGGGGGGACAGGGGGAACACTGAAGCTTTCTTT. This sequence joins TRBV5-5 and TRBJ1-1; 10 bases map to TRBD1. After removal of 0 bases from V and 1 base from J, the junction contained 6 bases not matched to a gene. The CDR3 totals 17 residues. Germline V gene lookup returns CDR1 SGHKS and CDR2 YYEKEE (reference sequence).

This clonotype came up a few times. CDR3 nucleotide sequence: TGTGCCAGCAGTTACGGAGGGAGGGATGGCATTCAGTACTTC. This codes for CASSYGGRDGIQYF. The chain employs TRBV6-5 and TRBJ2-4, with 7 positions matching TRBD2. Germline-derived CDR1 and CDR2 are MNHEY and SVGAGI. The CDR3 is 14 amino acids. V lost 2 bases to trimming and J lost 9 bases; unmatched junction nucleotides: 7.

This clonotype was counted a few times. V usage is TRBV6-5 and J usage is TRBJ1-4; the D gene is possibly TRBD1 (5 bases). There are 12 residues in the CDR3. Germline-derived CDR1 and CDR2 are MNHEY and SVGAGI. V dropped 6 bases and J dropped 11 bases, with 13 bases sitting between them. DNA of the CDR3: TGTGCCAGCAGCCCCGACAGCGATAAACTGTTTTTT. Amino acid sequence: CASSPDSDKLFF.

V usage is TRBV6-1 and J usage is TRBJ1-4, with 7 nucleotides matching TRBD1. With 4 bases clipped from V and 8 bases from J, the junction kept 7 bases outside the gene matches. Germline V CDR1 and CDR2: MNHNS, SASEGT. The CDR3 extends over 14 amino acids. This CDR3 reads CASSGGQFIEKLFF. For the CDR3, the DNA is TGTGCCAGCAGTGGGGGACAGTTCATCGAAAAACTGTTTTTT.

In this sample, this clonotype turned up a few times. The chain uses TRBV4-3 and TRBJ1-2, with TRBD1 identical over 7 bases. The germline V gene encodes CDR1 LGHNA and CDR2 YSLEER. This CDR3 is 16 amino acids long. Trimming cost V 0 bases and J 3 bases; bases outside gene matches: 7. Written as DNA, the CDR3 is TGCGCCAGCAGCCAAGATAGGACAGGCCCGTACTATGGCTACACCTTC. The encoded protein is CASSQDRTGPYYGYTF.

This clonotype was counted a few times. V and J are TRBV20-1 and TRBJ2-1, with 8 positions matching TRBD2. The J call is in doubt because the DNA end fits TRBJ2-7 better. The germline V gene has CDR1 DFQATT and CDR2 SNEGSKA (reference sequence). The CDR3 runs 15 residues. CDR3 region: CSARERAGAYNEQYF. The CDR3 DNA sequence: TGCAGTGCTAGAGAGCGAGCGGGGGCCTACAATGAGCAGTACTTC.

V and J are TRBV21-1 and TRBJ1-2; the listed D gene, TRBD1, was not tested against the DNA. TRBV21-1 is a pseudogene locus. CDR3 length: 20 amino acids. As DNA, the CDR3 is TGTGCCAGCAGCAAACGGGTGCACGCTCCACCCCTGTTAGCTAACTATGGCTACACCTTC. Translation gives CASSKRVHAPPLLANYGYTF.

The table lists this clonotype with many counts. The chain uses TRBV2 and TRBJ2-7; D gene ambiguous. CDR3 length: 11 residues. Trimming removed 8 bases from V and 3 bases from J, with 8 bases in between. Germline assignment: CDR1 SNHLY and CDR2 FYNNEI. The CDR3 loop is CASLKVYEQYF. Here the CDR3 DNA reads TGTGCCAGCTTAAAGGTCTACGAGCAGTACTTC.

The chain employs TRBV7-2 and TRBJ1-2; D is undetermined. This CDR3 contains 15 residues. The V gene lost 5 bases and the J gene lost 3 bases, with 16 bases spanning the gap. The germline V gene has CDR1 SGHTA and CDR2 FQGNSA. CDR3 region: CASSPAQVVDYGYTF. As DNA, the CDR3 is TGTGCCAGCAGCCCCGCCCAAGTCGTGGACTATGGCTACACCTTC.